Reported below is one TCR beta chain. Its specificity is unknown. In TCRdb, the 5' RACE reads were re-called with MiXCR into one record per CDR3 protein. Counted here are 4,000 or so distinct CDR3 sequences, approximately 9% occurring once; the ten biggest clones make up about 28%. Germline-derived CDR1 and CDR2 are SGHTA and FQGNSA. This CDR3 spans 14 amino acids. Losses at the gene ends were 4 bases for V and 5 bases for J; bases not matched to a gene: 5. Time point defined: sample taken at primary tumor resection. Without sorting, whole RNA was sequenced from tumor, nontumor lung or frozen PBMC. This specimen belongs to a study of spatial heterogeneity in lung cancer. On the study more broadly: A T cell module score from matched bulk RNA-seq correlated strongly with TCR transcript counts in tumor regions. Raw reads contained each unique TCR and UMI combination more than ten times on average. Study outcomes and limitations: Quantities of ubiquitous and regional expanded TCRs paralleled ubiquitous and regional nonsynonymous mutations, respectively. Expanded intratumoral alpha and beta TCR counts tracked tumor mutation counts.

This sequence originates from a male donor with early-stage non-small cell lung cancer. The starting material was lung tumor tissue, obtained at surgery. The J gene is TRBJ2-5, the V gene TRBV7-2; 9 positions match TRBD1. CDR3 residues: CASSSDRGFETQYF. In nucleotides, the CDR3 is TGTGCCAGCAGCTCGGACAGGGGATTCGAGACCCAGTACTTC. Using reference TRBV7-2 and TRBJ2-5 for the parts outside the CDR3, the full variable domain is GAGVSQSPSNKVTEKGKDVELRCDPISGHTALYWYRQSLGQGLEFLIYFQGNSAPDKSGLPSDRFSAERTGGSVSTLTIQRTQQEDSAVYLCASSSDRGFETQYFGPGTRLLVL.